Shown below are 10 T cell receptor beta chains from a single sample sequenced in a study of cytomegalovirus exposure and HLA in healthy donors. With 60 Vbeta and 13 Jbeta primers, the PCR was carried out. Libraries were prepared by immunoSEQ multiplex PCR; TCRdb keeps only in-frame clonotypes and omits some of them. This repertoire shows roughly 170,000 clones, around four fifths found once; its top ten account for roughly 1.3%. The sequencing input was PBMCs. All receptors come from a man aged 25-45 years in good health and CMV-seronegative.

The gene calls are TRBV5-1 and TRBJ2-7, with 7 nucleotides matching TRBD2. CDR1 and CDR2 (germline): SGHRS, YFSETQ. CDR3 length: 17 amino acids. J lost 6 bases, V lost 6 bases, and 21 bases had no gene match. CDR3 DNA: TGCGCCAGCACCTCGGGTCCGGCGGGAGTCCTCCCCCTCGAGCAGTACTTC. This encodes CASTSGPAGVLPLEQYF.

Here the CDR3 DNA reads TGCGCCAGCAGCTTGGGACACAGCAACTCTGGAAACACCATATATTTT. Translating gives CASSLGHSNSGNTIYF. This chain links TRBV5-1 with TRBJ1-3; unclear D gene. With 0 bases removed from V and 0 bases from J, the gap between germline ends came to 10 bases. The V gene's germline CDR1 is SGHRS and CDR2 YFSETQ. The CDR3 has 16 residues. The whole variable domain, filled in from reference TRBV5-1 and TRBJ1-3, reads KAGVTQTPRYLIKTRGQQVTLSCSPISGHRSVSWYQQTPGQGLQFLFEYFSETQRNKGNFPGRFSGRQFSNSRSEMNVSTLELGDSALYLCASSLGHSNSGNTIYFGEGSWLTVV.

This clone was picked up a small number of times. The chain links TRBV19 to TRBJ2-7; maybe TRBD1 (6 bases). Trimming cost V 3 bases and J 0 bases, with 15 bases left between them. From germline, CDR1 is LNHDA and CDR2 SQIVND (reference sequence). The CDR3 is 16 amino acids. Here the CDR3 reads CASSIPGGEVSYEQYF. In DNA, the CDR3 is TGTGCCAGTAGTATTCCTGGGGGCGAGGTCTCCTACGAGCAGTACTTC.

CDR3 sequence: CASTAPGHRYGYTF. As DNA, the CDR3 is TGTGCCAGTACCGCACCGGGACATCGTTACGGCTACACCTTC. The chain has TRBV19 and TRBJ1-2; a possible D gene is TRBD1 (6 bases). Trimming shortened V by 7 bases and J by 8 bases, and 20 bases separated the two germline ends. CDR1 LNHDA and CDR2 SQIVND come from the germline V gene (reference sequence). The CDR3 totals 14 residues.

This chain connects TRBV12-5 to TRBJ1-2, with D uncertain. This CDR3 contains 12 residues. The germline CDR1 and CDR2 sequences are LGHNT and FRNRAP. Trimming left V 6 bases short and J 5 bases short, with 10 bases between. The DNA of the CDR3 is TGTGCTAGTGGCTCAGGATTGTATGGCTACACCTTC. Protein: CASGSGLYGYTF.

The J gene is TRBJ1-5, the V gene TRBV6-5; 9 bases fit TRBD1. The CDR3 is made up of 14 amino acids. The ends lost 6 bases at V and 4 bases at J; junction bases unmatched: 4. Germline CDR1 is MNHEY and CDR2 is SVGAGI. Here the CDR3 DNA reads TGTGCCAGCAGGGGACAGGGAATTAATCAGCCCCAGCATTTT. It is translated as CASRGQGINQPQHF.

The rearrangement links TRBV9 to TRBJ1-3; 7 bases agree with TRBD1. V was pared by 4 bases and J by 4 bases, with 8 bases of the junction left unmatched. Per the germline V gene, CDR1 is SGDLS and CDR2 is YYNGEE. The CDR3 has 15 amino acids. The CDR3 loop reads CASSTMTGYGNTIYF. Here the CDR3 DNA reads TGTGCCAGCAGCACCATGACAGGGTACGGAAACACCATATATTTT.

This chain's CDR3 is CASSPLRGARETQYF. The CDR3 coding sequence is TGTGCCAGCTCACCACTCCGGGGGGCAAGGGAGACCCAGTACTTC. The V and J genes are TRBV18 and TRBJ2-5; possible D gene TRBD2, 7 bases. Trimming cost V 1 base and J 5 bases, with 14 bases left between them. This CDR3 is built from 15 residues. From germline, CDR1 is KGHSH and CDR2 LQKENI. The full variable domain, rest sourced from reference TRBV18 and TRBJ2-5, is NAGVMQNPRHLVRRRGQEARLRCSPMKGHSHVYWYRQLPEEGLKFMVYLQKENIIDESGMPKERFSAEFPKEGPSILRIQQVVRGDSAAYFCASSPLRGARETQYFGPGTRLLVL.

This clone occurred a few times. V usage is TRBV13 and J usage is TRBJ2-7; D might be TRBD2 (5 bases). The germline CDR1 and CDR2 sequences are PRHDT and FYEKMQ (reference sequence). The CDR3 spans 13 residues. Trimming took 3 bases from V and 1 from J, leaving 7 bases between them. The CDR3 loop is CASSLGASYEQYF. The CDR3 nucleotides read TGTGCCAGCAGCTTGGGAGCGTCCTACGAGCAGTACTTC. The variable domain in full, completed from reference TRBV13 and TRBJ2-7, reads AAGVIQSPRHLIKEKRETATLKCYPIPRHDTVYWYQQGPGQDPQFLISFYEKMQSDKGSIPDRFSAQQFSDYHSELNMSSLELGDSALYFCASSLGASYEQYFGPGTRLTVT.

The rearrangement joins TRBV5-6 to TRBJ2-7; 8 bases line up with TRBD2. In germline, CDR1 is SGHDT, CDR2 YYEEEE. V lost 0 bases, J lost 5 bases, and 4 bases stayed unmatched. CDR3 length: 14 amino acids. CDR3 DNA sequence: TGTGCCAGCAGCTTGGGTATGCGGGGGGACGAGCAGTACTTC. Translation gives CASSLGMRGDEQYF.